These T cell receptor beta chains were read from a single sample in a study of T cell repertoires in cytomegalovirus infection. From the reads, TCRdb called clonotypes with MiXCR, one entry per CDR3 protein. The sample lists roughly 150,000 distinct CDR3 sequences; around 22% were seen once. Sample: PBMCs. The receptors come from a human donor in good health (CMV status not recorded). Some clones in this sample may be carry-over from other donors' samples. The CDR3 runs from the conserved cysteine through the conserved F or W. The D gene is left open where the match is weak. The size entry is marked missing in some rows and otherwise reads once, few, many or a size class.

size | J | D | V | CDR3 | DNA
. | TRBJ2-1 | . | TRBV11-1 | CASSPWGPFTNEQFF | TGTGCCAGCAGCCCCTGGGGCCCATTTACAAATGAGCAGTTCTTC
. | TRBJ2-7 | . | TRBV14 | CASSWGAYEQYF | TGTGCCAGCAGTTGGGGGGCCTACGAGCAGTACTTC
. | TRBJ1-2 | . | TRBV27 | CASSFGSGEVYGYTF | TGTGCCAGCAGTTTCGGCTCAGGCGAGGTATATGGCTACACCTTC
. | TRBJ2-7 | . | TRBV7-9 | CAGGGNYEQYF | TGTGCCGGAGGGGGGAACTACGAGCAGTACTTC
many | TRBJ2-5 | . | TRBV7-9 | CASNLESPREETQYF | TGTGCCAGCAACTTAGAATCCCCTCGGGAAGAGACCCAGTACTTC
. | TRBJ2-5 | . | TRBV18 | CASSPKYPNVSDKETQYF | TGTGCCAGCTCACCAAAGTACCCTAACGTCTCCGATAAAGAGACCCAGTACTTC
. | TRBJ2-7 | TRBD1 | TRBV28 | CASRTGFSYEQYF | TGTGCCAGCAGGACAGGGTTCTCCTACGAGCAGTACTTC
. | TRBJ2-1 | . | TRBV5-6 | CASSLGGTNEQFF | TGTGCCAGCAGCTTAGGGGGGACCAATGAGCAGTTCTTC
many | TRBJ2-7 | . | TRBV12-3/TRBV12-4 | CASRGISELGEQYF | TGTGCCAGCAGGGGCATATCAGAACTGGGGGAGCAGTACTTC
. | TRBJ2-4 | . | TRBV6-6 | CASNDLLGVQYF | TGTGCCAGCAACGACCTACTGGGGGTTCAGTACTTC
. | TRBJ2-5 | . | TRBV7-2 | CASSLRGIQPSLGTQYF | TGTGCCAGCAGCCTAAGGGGAATCCAACCATCTCTGGGGACCCAGTACTTC
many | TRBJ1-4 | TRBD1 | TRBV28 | CASRPGTANEKLFF | TGTGCCAGCAGACCCGGGACAGCTAATGAAAAACTGTTTTTT
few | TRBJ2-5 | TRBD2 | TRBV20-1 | CSAELAGEGETQYF | TGCAGTGCCGAACTAGCGGGGGAGGGAGAGACCCAGTACTTC
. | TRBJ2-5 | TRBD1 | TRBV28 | CASSLSPGGRVTQYF | TGTGCCAGCAGTTTAAGTCCAGGGGGCCGAGTGACCCAGTACTTC
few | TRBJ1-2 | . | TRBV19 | CASSIRENYGYTF | TGTGCCAGTAGTATAAGGGAAAACTATGGCTACACCTTC
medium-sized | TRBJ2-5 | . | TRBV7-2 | CASSLARGVETQYF | TGTGCCAGCAGCTTAGCGAGGGGGGTAGAGACCCAGTACTTC
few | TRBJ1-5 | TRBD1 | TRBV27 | CASRDRGRYQPQHF | TGTGCCAGCCGCGACAGGGGGAGGTATCAGCCCCAGCATTTT
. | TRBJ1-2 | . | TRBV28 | CASIRGGTNYGYTF | TGTGCCAGCATCAGGGGAGGGACTAACTATGGCTACACCTTC
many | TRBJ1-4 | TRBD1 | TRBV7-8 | CASSFAGTGEKLFF | TGTGCCAGCAGCTTCGCCGGGACAGGGGAAAAACTGTTTTTT
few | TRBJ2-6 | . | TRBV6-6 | CASSKRDSGANVLTF | TGTGCCAGCAGCAAGAGGGACTCTGGGGCCAACGTCCTGACTTTC
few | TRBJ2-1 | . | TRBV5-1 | CASSPGLAYNEQFF | TGCGCCAGCAGCCCGGGGCTAGCCTACAATGAGCAGTTCTTC
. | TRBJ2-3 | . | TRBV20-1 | CSARDGWLSTDTQYF | TGCAGTGCTAGAGACGGGTGGCTTTCCACGGATACGCAGTATTTT
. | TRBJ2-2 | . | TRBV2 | CASSEAFGGTGELFF | TGTGCCAGCAGTGAAGCGTTCGGGGGTACCGGGGAGCTGTTTTTT
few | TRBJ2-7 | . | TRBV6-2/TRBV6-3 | CASSYVSVSYEQYF | TGTGCCAGCAGTTACGTCTCAGTAAGCTACGAGCAGTACTTC
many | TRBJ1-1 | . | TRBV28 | CASSLGPEAFF | TGTGCCAGCAGTTTGGGCCCTGAAGCTTTCTTT
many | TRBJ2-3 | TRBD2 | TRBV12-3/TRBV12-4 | CASSPTSGRGQYF | TGTGCCAGCAGCCCGACTAGCGGGAGGGGGCAGTATTTT
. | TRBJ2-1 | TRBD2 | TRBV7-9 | CASSTSGRAPTYNEQFF | TGTGCCAGCAGCACGAGCGGGAGGGCCCCAACCTACAATGAGCAGTTCTTC
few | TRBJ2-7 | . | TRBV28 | CASSSTGRYEQYF | TGTGCCAGCAGTTCCACAGGGCGGTACGAGCAGTACTTC
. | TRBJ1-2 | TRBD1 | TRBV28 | CATHTPYGTGDNYGYTF | TGTGCCACCCATACTCCCTACGGGACAGGGGATAACTATGGCTACACCTTC